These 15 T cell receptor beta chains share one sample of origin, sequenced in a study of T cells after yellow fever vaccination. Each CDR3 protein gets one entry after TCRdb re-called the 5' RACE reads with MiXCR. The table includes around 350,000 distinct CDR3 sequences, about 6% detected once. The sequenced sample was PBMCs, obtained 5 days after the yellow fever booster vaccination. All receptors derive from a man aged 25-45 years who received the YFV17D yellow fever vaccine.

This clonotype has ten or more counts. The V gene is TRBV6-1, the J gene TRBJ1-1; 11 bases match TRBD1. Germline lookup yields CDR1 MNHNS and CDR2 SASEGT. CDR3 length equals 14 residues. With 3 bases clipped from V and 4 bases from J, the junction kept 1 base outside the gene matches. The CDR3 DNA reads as TGTGCCAGCAGTGAGGGGACAGGGGGCACTGAAGCTTTCTTT. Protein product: CASSEGTGGTEAFF.

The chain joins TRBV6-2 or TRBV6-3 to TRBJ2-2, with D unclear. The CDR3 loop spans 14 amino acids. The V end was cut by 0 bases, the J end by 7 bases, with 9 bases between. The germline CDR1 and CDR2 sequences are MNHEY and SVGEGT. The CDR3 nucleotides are TGTGCCAGCAGTTACTCGTGGGTAGACGGGGAGCTGTTTTTT. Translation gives CASSYSWVDGELFF.

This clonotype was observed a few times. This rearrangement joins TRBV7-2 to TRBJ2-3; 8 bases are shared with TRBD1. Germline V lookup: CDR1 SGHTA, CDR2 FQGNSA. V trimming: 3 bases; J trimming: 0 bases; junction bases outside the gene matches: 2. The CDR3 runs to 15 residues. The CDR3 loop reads CASSFRQGSTDTQYF. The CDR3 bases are TGTGCCAGCAGCTTCCGACAGGGGAGCACAGATACGCAGTATTTT. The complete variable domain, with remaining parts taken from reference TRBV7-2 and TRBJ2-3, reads GAGVSQSPSNKVTEKGKDVELRCDPISGHTALYWYRQSLGQGLEFLIYFQGNSAPDKSGLPSDRFSAERTGGSVSTLTIQRTQQEDSAVYLCASSFRQGSTDTQYFGPGTRLTVL.

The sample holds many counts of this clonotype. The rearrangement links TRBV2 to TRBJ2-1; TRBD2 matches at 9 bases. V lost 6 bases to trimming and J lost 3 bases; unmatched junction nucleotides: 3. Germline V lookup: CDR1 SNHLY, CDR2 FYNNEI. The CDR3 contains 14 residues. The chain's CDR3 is CASRELAGYNEQFF. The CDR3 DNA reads TGTGCCAGCAGAGAACTAGCGGGCTACAATGAGCAGTTCTTC.

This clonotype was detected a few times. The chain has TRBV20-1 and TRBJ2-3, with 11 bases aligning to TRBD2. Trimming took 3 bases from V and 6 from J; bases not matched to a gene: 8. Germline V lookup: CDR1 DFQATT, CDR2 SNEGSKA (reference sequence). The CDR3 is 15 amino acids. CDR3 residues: CSASFSGRAPDTQYF. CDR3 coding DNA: TGCAGTGCTAGCTTTAGCGGGAGGGCCCCTGATACGCAGTATTTT.

CDR3: CASSYPSGTQYF. CDR3 nucleotide sequence: TGTGCCAGCAGCTATCCATCGGGGACCCAGTACTTC. The chain recombines TRBV14 with TRBJ2-5; D gene unclear. Germline assignment: CDR1 SGHDN and CDR2 FVKESK. There are 12 residues in the CDR3. V was shortened by 5 bases and J by 7 bases, with 11 bases between the two germline ends.

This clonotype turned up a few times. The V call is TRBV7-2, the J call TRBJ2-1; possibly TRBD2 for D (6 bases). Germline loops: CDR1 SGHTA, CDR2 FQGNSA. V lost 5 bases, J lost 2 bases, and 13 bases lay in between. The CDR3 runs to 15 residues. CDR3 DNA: TGTGCCAGCAGCCAGGGACTCGGCACCTACAATGAGCAGTTCTTC. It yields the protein CASSQGLGTYNEQFF.

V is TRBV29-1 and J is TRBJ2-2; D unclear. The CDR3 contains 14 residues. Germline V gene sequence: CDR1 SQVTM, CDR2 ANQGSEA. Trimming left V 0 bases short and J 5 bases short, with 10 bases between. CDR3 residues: CSVEDIRETGELFF. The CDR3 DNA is TGCAGCGTTGAAGATATAAGGGAAACCGGGGAGCTGTTTTTT.

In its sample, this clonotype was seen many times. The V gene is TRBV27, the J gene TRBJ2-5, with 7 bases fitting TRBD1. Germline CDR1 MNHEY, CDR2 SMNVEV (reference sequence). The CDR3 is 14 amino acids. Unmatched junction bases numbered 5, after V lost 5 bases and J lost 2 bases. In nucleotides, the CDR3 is TGTGCCAGCAGTGCTAGGACAGGACAAGAGACCCAGTACTTC. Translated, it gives CASSARTGQETQYF.

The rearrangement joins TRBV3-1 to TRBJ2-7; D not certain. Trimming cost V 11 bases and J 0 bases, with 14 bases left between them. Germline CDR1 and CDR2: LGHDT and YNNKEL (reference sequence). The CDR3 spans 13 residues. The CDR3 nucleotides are TGTGCCCCTGCCCGACATAACTCCTACGAGCAGTACTTC. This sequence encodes CAPARHNSYEQYF.

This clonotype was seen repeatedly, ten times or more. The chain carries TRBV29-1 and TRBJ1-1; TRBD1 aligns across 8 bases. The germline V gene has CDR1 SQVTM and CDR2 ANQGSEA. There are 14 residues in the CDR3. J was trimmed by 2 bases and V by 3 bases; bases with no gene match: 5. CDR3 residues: CSVDLTGVNTEAFF. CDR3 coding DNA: TGCAGCGTTGACTTGACAGGGGTAAACACTGAAGCTTTCTTT.

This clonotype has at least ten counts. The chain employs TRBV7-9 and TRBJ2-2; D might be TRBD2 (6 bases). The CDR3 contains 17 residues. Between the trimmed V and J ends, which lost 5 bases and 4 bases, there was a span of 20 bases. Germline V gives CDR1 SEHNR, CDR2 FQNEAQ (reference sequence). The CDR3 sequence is CASSPSIGGPRTGELFF. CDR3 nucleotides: TGTGCCAGCAGCCCTTCAATTGGAGGGCCGCGCACCGGGGAGCTGTTTTTT.

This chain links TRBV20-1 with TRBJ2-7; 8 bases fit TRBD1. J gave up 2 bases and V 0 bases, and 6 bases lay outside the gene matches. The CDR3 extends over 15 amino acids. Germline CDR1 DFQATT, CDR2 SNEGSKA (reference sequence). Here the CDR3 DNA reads TGCAGTGCTAGAGACCGGACAGGGCGACCCTACGAGCAGTACTTC. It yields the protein CSARDRTGRPYEQYF.

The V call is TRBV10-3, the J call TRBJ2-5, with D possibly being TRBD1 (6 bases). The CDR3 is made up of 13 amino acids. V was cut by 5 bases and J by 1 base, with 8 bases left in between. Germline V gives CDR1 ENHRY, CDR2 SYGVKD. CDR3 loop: CAISKQGQETQYF. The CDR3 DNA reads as TGTGCCATCAGTAAACAGGGCCAAGAGACCCAGTACTTC.

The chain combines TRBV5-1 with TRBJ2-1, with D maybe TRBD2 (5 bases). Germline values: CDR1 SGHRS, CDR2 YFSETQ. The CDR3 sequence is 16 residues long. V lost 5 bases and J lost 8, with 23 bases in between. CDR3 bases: TGCGCCAGCAGTCCTGGCGGGCTAGCTCGCTTCTATGAGCAGTTCTTC. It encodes CASSPGGLARFYEQFF.